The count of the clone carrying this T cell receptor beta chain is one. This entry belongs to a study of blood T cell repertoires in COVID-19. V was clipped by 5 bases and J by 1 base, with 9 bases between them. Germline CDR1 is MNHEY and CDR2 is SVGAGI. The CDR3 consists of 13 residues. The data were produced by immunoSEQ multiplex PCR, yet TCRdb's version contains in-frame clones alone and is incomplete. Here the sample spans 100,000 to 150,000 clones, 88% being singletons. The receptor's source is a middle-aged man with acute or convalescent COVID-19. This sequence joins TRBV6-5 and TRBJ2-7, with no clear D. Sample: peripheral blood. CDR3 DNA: TGTGCCAGCAGTCCCGCCTATTCCTACGAGCAGTACTTC. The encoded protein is CASSPAYSYEQYF.